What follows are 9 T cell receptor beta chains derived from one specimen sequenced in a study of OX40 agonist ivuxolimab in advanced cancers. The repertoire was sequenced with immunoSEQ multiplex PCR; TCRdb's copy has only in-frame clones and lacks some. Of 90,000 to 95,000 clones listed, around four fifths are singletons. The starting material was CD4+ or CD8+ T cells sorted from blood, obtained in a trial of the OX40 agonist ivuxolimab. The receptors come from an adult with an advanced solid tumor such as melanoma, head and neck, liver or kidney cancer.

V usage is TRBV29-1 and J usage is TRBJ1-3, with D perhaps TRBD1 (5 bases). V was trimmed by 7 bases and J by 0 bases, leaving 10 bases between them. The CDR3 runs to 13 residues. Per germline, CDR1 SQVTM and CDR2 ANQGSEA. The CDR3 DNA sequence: TGCAGCGCCGGAGGACACTCTGGAAACACCATATATTTT. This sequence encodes CSAGGHSGNTIYF.

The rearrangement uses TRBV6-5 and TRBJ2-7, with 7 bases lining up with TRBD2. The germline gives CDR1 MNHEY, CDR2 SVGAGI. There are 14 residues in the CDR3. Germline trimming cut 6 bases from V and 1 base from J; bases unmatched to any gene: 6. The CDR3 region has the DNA TGTGCCAGCAGCCGGGGGGATCGGTCCTACGAGCAGTACTTC. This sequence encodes CASSRGDRSYEQYF.

CDR3 sequence (DNA): TGTGCCAGCAGCCAACTCAGACAGGGGGCAACTAATGAAAAACTGTTTTTT. Amino acid sequence: CASSQLRQGATNEKLFF. The J gene is TRBJ1-4, the V gene TRBV4-2; 9 positions match TRBD1. Germline CDR1 and CDR2: LGHNA and YNFKEQ. V trimming: 2 bases; J trimming: 0 bases; junction bases outside the gene matches: 4. The CDR3 has 17 amino acids.

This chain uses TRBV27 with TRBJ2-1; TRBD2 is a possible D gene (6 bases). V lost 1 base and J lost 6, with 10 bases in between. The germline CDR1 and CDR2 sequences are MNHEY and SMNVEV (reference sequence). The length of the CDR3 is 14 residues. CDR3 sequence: CASSLWEALNEQFF. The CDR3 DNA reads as TGTGCCAGCAGTTTATGGGAGGCCCTCAATGAGCAGTTCTTC.

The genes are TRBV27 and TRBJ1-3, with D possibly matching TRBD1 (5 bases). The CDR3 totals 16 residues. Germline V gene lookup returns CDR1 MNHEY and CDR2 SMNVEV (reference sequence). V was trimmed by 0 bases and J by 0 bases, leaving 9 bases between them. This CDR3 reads CASSLSRGLSGNTIYF. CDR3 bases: TGTGCCAGCAGTTTATCGAGGGGCCTCTCTGGAAACACCATATATTTT.

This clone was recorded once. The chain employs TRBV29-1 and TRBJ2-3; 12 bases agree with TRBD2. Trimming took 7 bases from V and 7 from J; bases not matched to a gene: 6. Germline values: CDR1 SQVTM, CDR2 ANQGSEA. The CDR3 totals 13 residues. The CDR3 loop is CSGRTSGDHTQYF. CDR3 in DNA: TGCAGCGGCCGGACTAGCGGGGATCATACGCAGTATTTT.

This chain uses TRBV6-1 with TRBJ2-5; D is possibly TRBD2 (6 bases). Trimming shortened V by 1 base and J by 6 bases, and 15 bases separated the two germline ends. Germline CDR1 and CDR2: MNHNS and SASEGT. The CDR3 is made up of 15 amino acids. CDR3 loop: CASSEGDVGRKTQYF. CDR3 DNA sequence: TGTGCCAGCAGTGAAGGAGATGTAGGGAGGAAGACCCAGTACTTC.

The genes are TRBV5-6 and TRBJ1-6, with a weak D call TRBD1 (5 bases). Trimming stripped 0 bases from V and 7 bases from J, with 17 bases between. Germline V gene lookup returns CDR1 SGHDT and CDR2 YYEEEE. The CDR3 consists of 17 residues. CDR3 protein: CASSLVGRAQRNSPLHF. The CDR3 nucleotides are TGTGCCAGCAGCTTGGTTGGCAGGGCTCAGCGGAATTCACCCCTCCACTTT.

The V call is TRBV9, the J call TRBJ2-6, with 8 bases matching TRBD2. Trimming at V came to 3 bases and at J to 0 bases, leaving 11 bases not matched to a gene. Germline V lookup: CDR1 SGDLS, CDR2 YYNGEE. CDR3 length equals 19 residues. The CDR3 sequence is CASSAFTGGTLSGANVLTF. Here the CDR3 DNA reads TGTGCCAGCAGCGCGTTCACGGGAGGGACCCTCTCTGGGGCCAACGTCCTGACTTTC.